This T cell receptor (beta chain) was sequenced for a study of spatial heterogeneity in lung cancer (dated 2019 in TCRdb). Regarding the complete study: Beta-chain transcripts were consistently detected in greater numbers than alpha-chain transcripts, which likely reflected higher beta-chain transcript abundance. TCR repertoire features were related to nonsynonymous mutation counts determined by whole-exome sequencing of tumor tissue. In non-small cell lung cancer, the study quantitatively compared TCR alpha and beta repertoires across several tumor regions, matched nontumor lung, and blood. A strong correlation was found between TCR transcript counts in tumor regions and a T cell transcriptional module score from matched bulk RNA-seq. At surgery, both alpha and beta chains were TCR-sequenced in under 250 tumor regions, fewer than 85 matched nontumor lung samples and a few dozen PBMC samples. In the raw uncorrected reads, each unique combination of TCR and UMI appeared more than ten times on average.

This clonotype was counted ten times or more. Its recognized antigen is unknown. Base qualities are not at hand, and no much larger clone is one base apart. Germline trimming amounts to 5 bases on V and 3 bases on J, with 1 as the count of junction bases outside the gene matches. Taken from cysteine to phenylalanine, the CDR3 has 12 residues. Only the CDR3 region is kept as DNA, spanning 36 bases read in frame from base 1. The germline V gene (reference sequence) gives CDR1 as DFQATT and CDR2 as SNEGSKA. Sample time point, as interpreted from the label and publication: sample taken at primary tumor resection. Donors were around 71 patients with early-stage, untreated non-small cell lung cancer from the lung TRACERx cohort. For TCR sequencing, whole RNA was extracted from tumor and nontumor lung tissue, or from cryopreserved PBMC samples, and no cell sorting was done. Only patients for whom sufficient RNA was available from at least two tumor regions were selected for TCR sequencing. Before being selected, tumor and adjacent nontumor lung specimens were reviewed by a lung pathologist.

The study at large found these results: Confirming at a functional level the hypothesis that regional TCRs recognize regional mutations was considered to require additional single-cell paired TCR alpha and beta sequencing. Estimated TCR-seq coverage of tumor T cells was only roughly 7% for alpha chains and 13% for beta chains. The tumor nonsynonymous mutation count correlated with the number of expanded alpha and beta TCRs within the tumor. The count of ubiquitous expanded TCRs correlated with the count of ubiquitous nonsynonymous mutations, and the count of regional expanded TCRs correlated with the count of regional nonsynonymous mutations.

The library was prepared using 5' RACE. The reads were generated on a NextSeq 500. In the TCR library protocol, a unique molecular identifier was attached to each TCR cDNA molecule so that PCR and sequencing errors could be corrected. From the authors' description of their analysis: TCR identification, UMI-based error correction and CDR3 extraction were all carried out with Decombinator tools. Expanded TCRs were defined as those above a frequency of 2 per 1,000, corresponding to the top 1% of the tumor frequency distribution. Expanded tumor TCRs statistically deemed absent (corrected P<0.05) from at least one tumor region were classed as regional, and all other expanded tumor TCRs were classed as ubiquitous. Rényi diversity was computed with the R vegan package after subsampling each repertoire 100 times to 5,000 TCRs. CDR3 similarity networks were built from amino acid triplet string-kernel similarity, connecting CDR3s with pairwise similarity above 0.82. TCRdb reworked the public reads: Q25 trimming with fastp, MiXCR clone assembly, productive beta chains retained. Here each entry gathers all rows of one CDR3 protein and keeps the most common genes and DNA. These V and J calls rely on TCRdb rather than the paper's analysis. The sample table records about 27,000 distinct CDR3 sequences; roughly 6.6% of these occur just once. The ten largest clones add up to approximately 24% of the sample.

This TCR derives from a male donor with early-stage non-small cell lung cancer. Sequencing was performed on lung tumor tissue, taken at surgery. The chain employs TRBV20-1 and TRBJ1-2, with TRBD1 identical over 9 junction bases. In nucleotide form, the sequence is TGCAGTGCTTGGACAGGGGACTATGGCTACACCTTC. Its translation reads: CSAWTGDYGYTF.